The clone carrying this TCR beta chain came up many times. Its antigen is still unknown. The data were obtained in a study of identical twins. Findings of the study overall: Models predicted less out-of-frame TCR alpha sharing in monozygotic twins than was found. There were fewer insertions in abundant cord blood beta clonotypes, but memory repertoires showed no such pattern.

cDNA carried unique molecular identifiers, and a universal primer site was added by template switching. Via MiXCR, TCRdb re-called the 5' RACE reads, giving one row per CDR3 protein. The data contain roughly 200,000 distinct CDR3 sequences, around 6.8% of them singletons. CDR3 size: 16 residues. The V gene lost 6 bases and the J gene lost 7 bases, with 21 bases spanning the gap. This sample also belongs to another study, concerning yellow fever vaccine responses in identical twins. That paper adds: On the reported evidence, twins' vaccine T cell responses seemed partly convergent and partly personalized.

The clonotype was recovered from a woman between 18 and 29 years old in good health. J is TRBJ2-2 and V is TRBV12-3 or TRBV12-4; tentative D call: TRBD2 (6 bases). The sample consisted of memory (CD45RO+) T cells sorted from blood. The CDR3 protein is CASRSLSGARIGELFF. The CDR3 DNA follows: TGTGCCAGCAGATCCCTATCGGGAGCGAGGATCGGGGAGCTGTTTTTT.